These T cell receptor beta chains were read from a single sample in a study of blood T cell repertoires in COVID-19. Repertoires were generated with immunoSEQ multiplex PCR, while TCRdb's copy carries only in-frame clones and drops some. The sample has roughly 130,000 clones, roughly 80% seen once. The sequenced material came from peripheral blood. These receptors were taken from a woman in her 30s who had recovered from COVID-19. Both conserved end residues are part of each CDR3. The order of the fields is D gene, V gene, clone size, J gene, CDR3 DNA, CDR3 protein. D genes are given only for firm matches. Size values are once, few and many counts, or a class for expanded clones, and some rows have none.

d_call: TRBD1
v_call: TRBV5-1
clone_size: .
j_call: TRBJ2-1
cdr3_nt: TGCGCCAGCAGCTTGGGAAGGGGGCCCTACAATGAGCAGTTCTTC
cdr3_aa: CASSLGRGPYNEQFF

d_call: .
v_call: TRBV7-9
clone_size: .
j_call: TRBJ2-3
cdr3_nt: TGTGCCAGCAGCCGTATGGTAGTGAATACGCAGTATTTT
cdr3_aa: CASSRMVVNTQYF

d_call: .
v_call: TRBV3-1/TRBV3-2
clone_size: .
j_call: TRBJ1-3
cdr3_nt: TGTGCCAGCAGCCCCCTTGTTACTGGAAACACCATATATTTT
cdr3_aa: CASSPLVTGNTIYF

d_call: .
v_call: TRBV2
clone_size: few
j_call: TRBJ1-6
cdr3_nt: TGTGCCAGCACCAGAGAGACAAATTCACCCCTCCACTTT
cdr3_aa: CASTRETNSPLHF

d_call: .
v_call: TRBV28
clone_size: .
j_call: TRBJ1-5
cdr3_nt: TGTGCCAGCACTCGAGGAGGGGGGGGTAATCAGCCCCAGCATTTT
cdr3_aa: CASTRGGGGNQPQHF

d_call: TRBD1
v_call: TRBV27
clone_size: .
j_call: TRBJ2-5
cdr3_nt: TGTGCCAGCAGTCTCCTATCAGGGGGCCGGGAGACCCAGTACTTC
cdr3_aa: CASSLLSGGRETQYF

d_call: .
v_call: TRBV6-5
clone_size: .
j_call: TRBJ2-5
cdr3_nt: TGTGCCAGCAGTTACGTATTGGCAGGGAACCAAGAGACCCAGTACTTC
cdr3_aa: CASSYVLAGNQETQYF

d_call: .
v_call: TRBV6-5
clone_size: .
j_call: TRBJ1-1
cdr3_nt: TGTGCCAGCAGGAAGACGGGGACTGAAGCTTTCTTT
cdr3_aa: CASRKTGTEAFF

d_call: .
v_call: TRBV18
clone_size: .
j_call: TRBJ2-2
cdr3_nt: TGTGCCAGCTCAAACATTTGGGCAGTTATGAGCACCGGGGAGCTGTTTTTT
cdr3_aa: CASSNIWAVMSTGELFF

d_call: .
v_call: TRBV9
clone_size: .
j_call: TRBJ1-4
cdr3_nt: TGTGCCAGCAGCATGGAACAGGGTGAAAAACTGTTTTTT
cdr3_aa: CASSMEQGEKLFF

d_call: .
v_call: TRBV5-4
clone_size: .
j_call: TRBJ2-1
cdr3_nt: TGTGCCAGCAGCTTTATGAGCAATGAGCAGTTCTTC
cdr3_aa: CASSFMSNEQFF

d_call: .
v_call: TRBV27
clone_size: .
j_call: TRBJ2-5
cdr3_nt: TGTGCCAGCAGTATCCGGGGGGCGGGAGAGACCCAGTACTTC
cdr3_aa: CASSIRGAGETQYF

d_call: TRBD1
v_call: TRBV28
clone_size: few
j_call: TRBJ2-1
cdr3_nt: TGTGCCAGCAGGGTGGACAGGGTCTACAATGAGCAGTTCTTC
cdr3_aa: CASRVDRVYNEQFF

d_call: TRBD1
v_call: TRBV12-5
clone_size: .
j_call: TRBJ1-1
cdr3_nt: TGTGCTAGTGGTTTGGCCAGGGGGCGGGGAGACACTGAAGCTTTCTTT
cdr3_aa: CASGLARGRGDTEAFF

d_call: TRBD2
v_call: TRBV7-2
clone_size: once
j_call: TRBJ2-3
cdr3_nt: TGTGCCAGCAGCCCAGCTAGCGGGTCTAGCACAGATACGCAGTATTTT
cdr3_aa: CASSPASGSSTDTQYF

d_call: TRBD1
v_call: TRBV11-3
clone_size: .
j_call: TRBJ1-2
cdr3_nt: TGTGCCAGCAGCAGGATACCGGGACAGGATTTTTACGGGGGCTACACCTTC
cdr3_aa: CASSRIPGQDFYGGYTF

d_call: .
v_call: TRBV13
clone_size: .
j_call: TRBJ2-3
cdr3_nt: TGTGCCAGCAGCCCACCCACGGGAGATACGCAGTATTTT
cdr3_aa: CASSPPTGDTQYF

d_call: TRBD1
v_call: TRBV14
clone_size: .
j_call: TRBJ1-2
cdr3_nt: TGTGCCAGCAGCGACCGGGACAGGGCGTACACCTTC
cdr3_aa: CASSDRDRAYTF

d_call: .
v_call: TRBV7-9
clone_size: .
j_call: TRBJ2-5
cdr3_nt: TGTGCCAGCAGCTCACTCGGGGGGCGCAACCAGACCCAGTACTTC
cdr3_aa: CASSSLGGRNQTQYF

d_call: TRBD1
v_call: TRBV11-2
clone_size: .
j_call: TRBJ2-1
cdr3_nt: TGTGCCAGCAGCTTGGAGGGGACAGGAGTATACAATGAGCAGTTCTTC
cdr3_aa: CASSLEGTGVYNEQFF

d_call: .
v_call: TRBV3-1/TRBV3-2
clone_size: .
j_call: TRBJ1-1
cdr3_nt: TGTGCCAGCAGCCAAGATGTAGGGGCATACACTGAAGCTTTCTTT
cdr3_aa: CASSQDVGAYTEAFF

d_call: .
v_call: TRBV5-5
clone_size: .
j_call: TRBJ1-2
cdr3_nt: TGTGCCAGCAGCTTCGTAGGGGGATACTATGGCTACACCTTC
cdr3_aa: CASSFVGGYYGYTF

d_call: TRBD2
v_call: TRBV15
clone_size: .
j_call: TRBJ2-3
cdr3_nt: TGTGCCACCAGCAGAGATAGCGGGGGGACGGCAGATACGCAGTATTTT
cdr3_aa: CATSRDSGGTADTQYF

d_call: TRBD1
v_call: TRBV6-2/TRBV6-3
clone_size: .
j_call: TRBJ1-2
cdr3_nt: TGTGCCAGCAGCCGACAGGGTGTCTATGGCTACACCTTC
cdr3_aa: CASSRQGVYGYTF

d_call: .
v_call: TRBV13
clone_size: .
j_call: TRBJ2-2
cdr3_nt: TGTGCCAGCAGCTCCGACACGTACACCGGGGAGCTGTTTTTT
cdr3_aa: CASSSDTYTGELFF

d_call: .
v_call: TRBV4-1
clone_size: .
j_call: TRBJ2-3
cdr3_nt: TGCGCCAGCAGCCAAGAAAAAGACAGCGACCACACAGATACGCAGTATTTT
cdr3_aa: CASSQEKDSDHTDTQYF

d_call: TRBD2
v_call: TRBV5-1
clone_size: .
j_call: TRBJ2-3
cdr3_nt: TGCGCCAGCAGCTTTCTCCTATGGGGCGGGAGGGCCGGAGATACGCAGTATTTT
cdr3_aa: CASSFLLWGGRAGDTQYF

d_call: TRBD2
v_call: TRBV7-3
clone_size: .
j_call: TRBJ2-3
cdr3_nt: TGTGCCAGCAGCTTAGGCGGGAGGGGCACAGATACGCAGTATTTT
cdr3_aa: CASSLGGRGTDTQYF

d_call: .
v_call: TRBV6-6
clone_size: .
j_call: TRBJ1-2
cdr3_nt: TGTGCCAGCAGCCAAGATGTACAGGGTTGGAATGGCTACACCTTC
cdr3_aa: CASSQDVQGWNGYTF

d_call: TRBD2
v_call: TRBV3-1/TRBV3-2
clone_size: .
j_call: TRBJ2-2
cdr3_nt: TGTGCCAGCAGCCAAGTGAATCTAGCGGGATTTACCGGGGAGCTGTTTTTT
cdr3_aa: CASSQVNLAGFTGELFF

d_call: .
v_call: TRBV25-1
clone_size: .
j_call: TRBJ1-3
cdr3_nt: TGTGCCAGCAGTCTAGGGAGCTCTGGAAACACCATATATTTT
cdr3_aa: CASSLGSSGNTIYF

d_call: .
v_call: TRBV15
clone_size: .
j_call: TRBJ1-1
cdr3_nt: TGTGCCACCAGCAGAGATGTTGGGGCAACTGAAGCTTTCTTT
cdr3_aa: CATSRDVGATEAFF

d_call: TRBD1
v_call: TRBV13
clone_size: .
j_call: TRBJ1-1
cdr3_nt: TGTGCCAGCAGATACAGGGGCCGAGCTTTCTTT
cdr3_aa: CASRYRGRAFF

d_call: TRBD1
v_call: TRBV2
clone_size: few
j_call: TRBJ1-6
cdr3_nt: TGTGCCAGCAGTTCAGGGACAGGGGTTAATTCACCCCTCCACTTT
cdr3_aa: CASSSGTGVNSPLHF

d_call: .
v_call: TRBV19
clone_size: .
j_call: TRBJ2-2
cdr3_nt: TGTGCCAGTAGTATAGAGCGGGGCGCTCTGGGCTTGGGGGAGCTGTTTTTT
cdr3_aa: CASSIERGALGLGELFF

d_call: .
v_call: TRBV6-5
clone_size: .
j_call: TRBJ1-2
cdr3_nt: TGTGCCAGCAGCCCCGAACAGGGTTTCTATGGCTACACCTTC
cdr3_aa: CASSPEQGFYGYTF

d_call: TRBD1
v_call: TRBV5-5
clone_size: .
j_call: TRBJ2-5
cdr3_nt: TGTGCCAGCAGCTTTACCTTAATTGGGACGACAGGGCAAGAGACCCAGTACTTC
cdr3_aa: CASSFTLIGTTGQETQYF

d_call: .
v_call: TRBV6-5
clone_size: .
j_call: TRBJ2-3
cdr3_nt: TGTGCCAGTTTCAGGGGAGTAACAGATACGCAGTATTTT
cdr3_aa: CASFRGVTDTQYF